One sample yielded the 15 T cell receptor beta chains listed below, sequenced in a study of regulatory T cells in long-lasting Graves disease. Time point noted: newly diagnosed GD, antithyroid drugs for less than 3 months. PBMCs were the source of the RNA used for TCR sequencing. The TCR beta library used iRepertoire HTBI primers with Arm-PCR amplification of CDR3. Each CDR3 protein gets one entry after TCRdb re-called the multiplex PCR reads with MiXCR. Of under 250,000 distinct CDR3 sequences in the sample, approximately 18% were seen once. The same data also went into a second study, on T cells in Graves' hyperthyroidism and ophthalmopathy.

The sample was peripheral blood mononuclear cells (PBMCs), taken at new diagnosis, from a patient treated with antithyroid drugs. These receptors came from a woman between 25 and 40 years old with Graves disease.

The chain employs TRBV2 and TRBJ1-1; D is possibly TRBD1 (5 bases). V was cut by 5 bases and J by 5 bases, with 15 bases left in between. Germline CDR1 SNHLY, CDR2 FYNNEI. There are 14 residues in the CDR3. This chain's CDR3 is CASSWQGLKTEAFF. The CDR3 DNA follows: TGTGCCAGCAGTTGGCAGGGTCTTAAAACTGAAGCTTTCTTT.

The chain recombines TRBV18 with TRBJ2-3; D is unclear. Germline assignment: CDR1 KGHSH and CDR2 LQKENI. This CDR3 contains 16 residues. Trimming pared 2 bases from V and 6 bases from J, leaving 18 bases between. DNA for the CDR3: TGTGCCAGCTCACCAACTCTAAGGCAGGATTTCGATACGCAGTATTTT. Translation gives CASSPTLRQDFDTQYF.

The J gene is TRBJ2-7, the V gene TRBV28, with TRBD1 identical over 9 bases. Germline trimming cut 6 bases from V and 4 bases from J; bases unmatched to any gene: 7. CDR1 is MDHEN, CDR2 SYDVKM, per germline. CDR3 length: 14 amino acids. CDR3 residues: CASSSPGQGYEQYF. In nucleotides, the CDR3 is TGTGCCAGCAGCTCACCGGGACAGGGATACGAGCAGTACTTC.

This clonotype was picked up many times. V and J are TRBV28 and TRBJ2-2, with a tentative D call TRBD2 (6 bases). The germline V and J ends were trimmed by 4 bases and 0 bases, with 9 bases remaining between them. The CDR3 extends over 15 amino acids. From germline, CDR1 is MDHEN and CDR2 SYDVKM. The CDR3 nucleotides are TGTGCCAGCAGTTCCGGGACTTCGAACACCGGGGAGCTGTTTTTT. Its translation: CASSSGTSNTGELFF.

This clonotype has ten or more counts. The genes are TRBV2 and TRBJ1-3; no firm D call. This CDR3 is built from 14 residues. Looked up from germline, CDR1 is SNHLY and CDR2 is FYNNEI. Trimming shortened V by 7 bases and J by 0 bases, and 10 bases separated the two germline ends. CDR3 in DNA: TGTGCCAGCAAAGGACTCAACTCTGGAAACACCATATATTTT. Translating it yields CASKGLNSGNTIYF.

The rearrangement links TRBV2 to TRBJ2-5; D perhaps matches TRBD1 (6 bases). Per the germline V gene, CDR1 is SNHLY and CDR2 is FYNNEI. V was pared by 0 bases and J by 2 bases, with 7 bases between. The CDR3 spans 14 residues. The CDR3 DNA sequence: TGTGCCAGCAGTGAAGCAGGACAGCAAGAGACCCAGTACTTC. Translated, it gives CASSEAGQQETQYF.

This clonotype was counted at least ten times. CDR3 bases: TGCAGTGCCCCGAGGGGGGCAGGTATGCGCAATCAGCCCCAGCATTTT. This encodes CSAPRGAGMRNQPQHF. The chain carries TRBV20-1 and TRBJ1-5; weak D call: TRBD1 (6 bases). V was clipped by 6 bases and J by 2 bases, with 20 bases between them. The V gene's germline CDR1 is DFQATT and CDR2 SNEGSKA (reference sequence). This CDR3 comprises 16 residues.

This clonotype was recorded at least ten times. The chain has TRBV12-3 or TRBV12-4 and TRBJ1-2; unclear D gene. V dropped 5 bases and J dropped 1 base, with 8 bases sitting between them. The CDR3 contains 13 residues. For the CDR3, the DNA is TGTGCCAGCAGTCCCGGTCTTAACTATGGCTACACCTTC. Amino acid sequence: CASSPGLNYGYTF.

This clonotype has more than one count but fewer than ten. This likely stems from a read error, as it lies one base from a far larger clone. The CDR3 sequence is CASSSRGRTNSEAFF. The CDR3 coding sequence is TGCGCCAGCAGCTCCAGGGGCCGAACGAACTCTGAAGCTTTCTTT. The chain is built from TRBV5-1 and TRBJ2-3; D possibly corresponds to TRBD1 (6 bases). The last part of the DNA fits TRBJ1-1 better; the J call may be wrong. The CDR3 is 15 amino acids. Germline CDR1 is SGHRS and CDR2 is YFSETQ.

This clonotype was recorded many times. A much larger clonotype is one base distant, so this may be a read error. The genes are TRBV2 and TRBJ1-5; D remains ambiguous. V was trimmed by 7 bases and J by 3 bases, leaving 10 bases between them. The CDR3 runs 13 residues. Germline-derived CDR1 and CDR2 are SNHLY and FYNNEI. CDR3 sequence (DNA): TGTGCCAGCATCGGAGTAGCCAATCAGCCCCAGCATTTT. This translates into CASIGVANQPQHF. Full variable domain (rest looked up from reference TRBV2 and TRBJ1-5): EPEVTQTPSHQVTQMGQEVILRCVPISNHLYFYWYRQILGQKVEFLVSFYNNEISEKSEIFDDQFSVERPDGSNFTLKIRSTKLEDSAMYFCASIGVANQPQHFGDGTRLSIL.

The V gene is TRBV28, the J gene TRBJ2-5; 8 bases map to TRBD1. The CDR3 spans 16 residues. CDR1 and CDR2 (germline): MDHEN, SYDVKM. Trimming cost V 6 bases and J 3 bases; bases outside gene matches: 12. This chain's CDR3 is CASSREGTGDKETQYF. CDR3 in DNA: TGTGCCAGCAGCCGTGAGGGGACAGGAGACAAAGAGACCCAGTACTTC.

This clonotype was recorded many times. This chain connects TRBV6-9 to TRBJ2-7, with 7 bases aligning to TRBD1. From germline, CDR1 is MNHGY and CDR2 SVAAGI. V lost 4 bases and J lost 2; bases outside the gene matches: 2. This CDR3 has 13 residues. CDR3 nucleotide sequence: TGTGCCAGCAGTTCGACAGGGCCCTACGAGCAGTACTTC. This translates into CASSSTGPYEQYF.

This clonotype was picked up many times. The rearrangement uses TRBV20-1 and TRBJ2-5; a possible D gene is TRBD2 (5 bases). The length of the CDR3 is 12 residues. Deletions cut 6 bases from V and 4 bases from J, with 12 bases between. Germline CDR1 is DFQATT and CDR2 is SNEGSKA (reference sequence). The CDR3 nucleotides are TGCAGTGCCCCCCCAGGAGGAGAGACCCAGTACTTC. Its translation is CSAPPGGETQYF.

The table lists this clonotype with many counts. J is TRBJ1-1 and V is TRBV4-2; 7 bases agree with TRBD1. The germline gives CDR1 LGHNA, CDR2 YNFKEQ. This CDR3 is 12 amino acids long. Unmatched junction bases numbered 3, after V lost 1 base and J lost 10 bases. The CDR3, as DNA: TGTGCCAGCAGCCAAGGGACAGGAGGAGCTTTCTTT. Protein sequence: CASSQGTGGAFF.

This clonotype was recorded at least ten times. The chain uses TRBV28 and TRBJ2-7; maybe TRBD2 (6 bases). This CDR3 contains 14 residues. V shed 5 bases and J shed 4 bases, with 15 bases lying between them. The germline V gene has CDR1 MDHEN and CDR2 SYDVKM. The CDR3 sequence: CASSAGPPSYEQYF. In DNA form, the CDR3 reads TGTGCCAGCAGTGCGGGACCACCTAGTTACGAGCAGTACTTC.